Listed here are 28 T cell receptor beta chains from one sample, sequenced in a study of vaccination and CD4 T cells after COVID-19 (dated by TCRdb to the early 2020s). The antigens of these receptors remain unknown. Receptor libraries were prepared by PCR. Data came from an Illumina iSeq 100. DNA from cultured CD4+ T cells underwent TCR sequencing with the Oncomine TCR Beta short-read assay at the Johns Hopkins FTIC core. TCRdb reprocessing: public reads trimmed at Q25 with fastp, clones called with MiXCR, in-frame beta chains kept. CDR3 protein sequences are deduplicated, and each keeps its most common genes and DNA. In all, the sample holds 8,500 to 10,000 distinct CDR3 sequences, and about three fifths of those were seen once. Jointly, the top ten make up approximately 7.6% of the sample. The sample's treatment or condition, from its label and the paper: roughly 11-day PBMC culture with coronavirus spike peptide pools or control peptides (ViraFEST assay).

The sequenced material came from CD4+ T cells from blood, cultured in vitro. The source is a human donor who had recovered from COVID-19.

The rearrangement uses TRBV7-2 and TRBJ1-3; 8 nucleotides match TRBD1. This CDR3 contains 15 residues. Germline loops: CDR1 SGHTA, CDR2 FQGNSA. The junction had 10 bases not matched to a gene; V was cut back by 5 bases and J by 7 bases. DNA of the CDR3: TGTGCCAGCAGCATCCACTCAGGGGGCGGGAACACCATATATTTT. Translated: CASSIHSGGGNTIYF. The whole variable domain, remainder taken from reference TRBV7-2 and TRBJ1-3, is GAGVSQSPSNKVTEKGKDVELRCDPISGHTALYWYRQSLGQGLEFLIYFQGNSAPDKSGLPSDRFSAERTGGSVSTLTIQRTQQEDSAVYLCASSIHSGGGNTIYFGEGSWLTVV.

This chain links TRBV7-8 with TRBJ2-4; 10 positions agree with TRBD1. CDR1 is SGHVS and CDR2 is FQNEAQ in the germline V gene. J gave up 3 bases and V 5 bases, and 7 bases lay outside the gene matches. There are 16 residues in the CDR3. The CDR3 reads CASSQTGTGDKNIQYF. The DNA of the CDR3 is TGTGCCAGCAGCCAAACCGGGACAGGGGACAAAAACATTCAGTACTTC.

CDR3 nucleotide sequence: TGTGCCACCCGAAGATCAGGGTGGACGAACACTGAAGCTTTCTTT. It is translated as CATRRSGWTNTEAFF. The J gene is TRBJ1-1, the V gene TRBV6-1, with D maybe TRBD1 (5 bases). V was shortened by 10 bases and J by 1 base, with 19 bases between the two germline ends. CDR3 length equals 15 residues. Per germline, CDR1 MNHNS and CDR2 SASEGT.

The gene calls are TRBV20-1 and TRBJ2-5, with D possibly matching TRBD1 (5 bases). The CDR3 is 15 amino acids. From germline, CDR1 is DFQATT and CDR2 SNEGSKA (reference sequence). V gave up 5 bases and J gave up 5 bases, with 21 bases separating them. The CDR3 coding sequence is TGCAGTGCTGGCAACCGTGGAGCCGCAGGGGAGACCCAGTACTTC. Translating gives CSAGNRGAAGETQYF.

This clonotype was detected only a few times. The V gene is TRBV20-1, the J gene TRBJ1-1; TRBD1 aligns across 7 bases. J was trimmed by 5 bases and V by 3 bases; bases with no gene match: 12. CDR1 is DFQATT and CDR2 is SNEGSKA in the germline V gene (reference sequence). The CDR3 is made up of 15 amino acids. The chain's CDR3 is CSASPPRAGGTEAFF. Written as DNA, the CDR3 is TGCAGTGCTAGCCCCCCAAGGGCAGGGGGGACTGAAGCTTTCTTT.

The genes are TRBV30 and TRBJ1-2, with D unresolved. Germline values: CDR1 GTSNPN, CDR2 SVGIG (reference sequence). Trimming stripped 4 bases from V and 4 bases from J, with 22 bases between. This CDR3 region has 16 residues. In nucleotides, the CDR3 is TGTGCCTGGAAACCTCCCGGTCCGGCCTCAGGCTATGGCTACACCTTC. Translating gives CAWKPPGPASGYGYTF.

V gene TRBV20-1 combines with J gene TRBJ2-7, with D perhaps matching TRBD1 (5 bases). Germline CDR1 is DFQATT and CDR2 is SNEGSKA (reference sequence). Deletions cut 0 bases from V and 0 bases from J, with 12 bases between. The length of the CDR3 is 15 residues. The CDR3 DNA follows: TGCAGTGCTAGAGATCAGGGATGGGACTCCTACGAGCAGTACTTC. Encoded protein: CSARDQGWDSYEQYF.

Here the CDR3 DNA reads TGTGCCAGCAGCTTAGAGGTGGGGACCCAGTACTTC. This translates into CASSLEVGTQYF. The gene calls are TRBV7-2 and TRBJ2-5; D remains ambiguous. The CDR3 extends over 12 amino acids. The V end was cut by 1 base, the J end by 7 bases, with 7 bases between. CDR1 SGHTA and CDR2 FQGNSA come from the germline V gene.

This clonotype was detected once. The chain has TRBV27 and TRBJ1-1; D possibly corresponds to TRBD1 (6 bases). V was clipped by 3 bases and J by 7 bases, with 15 bases between them. Germline CDR1 reads MNHEY; CDR2 reads SMNVEV (reference sequence). The CDR3 sequence is 14 residues long. This CDR3 reads CASSFTTGLIEAFF. CDR3 bases: TGTGCCAGCAGTTTTACCACAGGGTTAATTGAAGCTTTCTTT.

The chain links TRBV18 to TRBJ1-2, with D perhaps TRBD1 (5 bases). Trimming pared 5 bases from V and 8 bases from J, leaving 18 bases between. Germline V gene data show CDR1 as KGHSH and CDR2 as LQKENI. This CDR3 contains 14 residues. The CDR3 loop is CASSLSRGGDGYTF. The CDR3 DNA is TGTGCCAGCTCATTAAGTAGGGGAGGAGACGGCTACACCTTC.

V gene TRBV20-1 combines with J gene TRBJ1-2; tentative D call: TRBD1 (6 bases). The ends were cut back, 0 bases at V and 0 bases at J, with 14 bases in the middle. The V gene's germline CDR1 is DFQATT and CDR2 SNEGSKA (reference sequence). The length of the CDR3 is 16 residues. CDR3 sequence: CSARDAGGQANYGYTF. The CDR3 DNA is TGCAGTGCTAGAGATGCCGGGGGGCAGGCTAACTATGGCTACACCTTC.

The chain has TRBV12-3 or TRBV12-4 and TRBJ2-5, with D uncertain. V lost 2 bases and J 1 base, leaving 5 bases between the germline ends. CDR3 length: 13 residues. The CDR3, as DNA: TGTGCCAGCAGTTTATCGCCCCAAGAGACCCAGTACTTC. Residues: CASSLSPQETQYF.

CDR3 sequence: CASRSRQGASGYTF. The CDR3 bases are TGTGCCAGTAGGAGCAGACAGGGGGCGAGCGGCTACACCTTC. V usage is TRBV19 and J usage is TRBJ1-2, with 10 bases lining up with TRBD1. The CDR3 covers 14 residues. J was trimmed by 8 bases and V by 6 bases; bases with no gene match: 9. Germline assignment: CDR1 LNHDA and CDR2 SQIVND (reference sequence). Using reference TRBV19 and TRBJ1-2 for the parts outside the CDR3, the full variable domain is DGGITQSPKYLFRKEGQNVTLSCEQNLNHDAMYWYRQDPGQGLRLIYYSQIVNDFQKGDIAEGYSVSREKKESFPLTVTSAQKNPTAFYLCASRSRQGASGYTFGSGTRLTVV.

V gene TRBV19 combines with J gene TRBJ1-2, with D possibly TRBD1 on 6 matching bases. The germline V gene has CDR1 LNHDA and CDR2 SQIVND (reference sequence). V was cut by 7 bases and J by 5 bases, with 14 bases left in between. The CDR3 extends over 13 amino acids. The CDR3 spells CASKEGEWYGYTF. In nucleotides, the CDR3 is TGTGCCAGTAAGGAGGGGGAGTGGTATGGCTACACCTTC.

This clonotype was picked up one time. This sequence joins TRBV7-2 and TRBJ2-5; TRBD2 aligns across 7 bases. Trimming took 8 bases from V and 4 from J; bases not matched to a gene: 10. The CDR3 covers 14 residues. Germline V gives CDR1 SGHTA, CDR2 FQGNSA. The CDR3 region is CASGRGTGGETQYF. The CDR3 coding sequence is TGTGCCAGCGGGCGGGGGACCGGCGGAGAGACCCAGTACTTC. The whole variable domain, filled in from reference TRBV7-2 and TRBJ2-5, reads GAGVSQSPSNKVTEKGKDVELRCDPISGHTALYWYRQSLGQGLEFLIYFQGNSAPDKSGLPSDRFSAERTGGSVSTLTIQRTQQEDSAVYLCASGRGTGGETQYFGPGTRLLVL.

This clonotype was detected once. This chain joins TRBV27 and TRBJ1-1, with D possibly being TRBD1 (5 bases). Germline V gene lookup returns CDR1 MNHEY and CDR2 SMNVEV (reference sequence). This CDR3 is built from 15 residues. The V end lost 0 bases, the J end lost 5 bases, and 13 bases lay between the germline ends. The CDR3 nucleotides read TGTGCCAGCAGTTTATCGGCGGGACGGGGGACTGAAGCTTTCTTT. Protein: CASSLSAGRGTEAFF.

The chain links TRBV24-1 to TRBJ2-1; the match to TRBD2 covers 7 bases. Looked up from germline, CDR1 is KGHDR and CDR2 is SFDVKD. The CDR3 consists of 16 residues. Trimming removed 3 bases from V and 2 bases from J; junction bases left unmatched: 6. In DNA, the CDR3 is TGTGCCACCAGTGATACAGCGGGATACGCCTACAATGAGCAGTTCTTC. Translated, it gives CATSDTAGYAYNEQFF.

This clonotype was picked up a small number of times. J is TRBJ2-7 and V is TRBV2; TRBD2 matches 10 bases. The length of the CDR3 is 13 residues. V gave up 10 bases and J gave up 4 bases; unmatched junction bases: 7. Germline V lookup: CDR1 SNHLY, CDR2 FYNNEI. In DNA form, the CDR3 reads TGTGCCATGGCTAGCGGGAGTAGATACGAGCAGTACTTC. Protein sequence: CAMASGSRYEQYF.

For the CDR3, the DNA is TGTGCCACCAGTGAATCGGGACAGGCTCAAGAGACCCAGTACTTC. Protein product: CATSESGQAQETQYF. This chain joins TRBV24-1 and TRBJ2-5; 8 bases agree with TRBD1. Losses at the gene ends were 4 bases for V and 2 bases for J; bases not matched to a gene: 5. Germline V CDR1 and CDR2: KGHDR, SFDVKD. The CDR3 consists of 15 residues.

This clonotype was seen only a few times. The chain uses TRBV21-1 and TRBJ1-2; TRBD1 is the table's D call, not checked against the DNA. TRBV21-1 counts as a pseudogene. The CDR3 consists of 15 residues. The CDR3, as DNA: TGTGCCAGCAGCATTTCACCAGACAGGGCCTATGGCTACACCTTC. It yields the protein CASSISPDRAYGYTF.

This clonotype was found a few times. The chain joins TRBV20-1 to TRBJ1-2; 7 positions match TRBD1. Germline V gene lookup returns CDR1 DFQATT and CDR2 SNEGSKA (reference sequence). CDR3 length: 13 amino acids. With V trimmed by 5 bases and J by 4 bases, 7 bases remained unmatched. The CDR3 loop reads CSAPRQGSYGYTF. The CDR3 DNA is TGCAGTGCTCCGCGACAGGGTAGCTATGGCTACACCTTC.

The V and J genes are TRBV5-6 and TRBJ1-5; D unresolved. The CDR3 sequence is 14 residues long. Trimming left V 6 bases short and J 0 bases short, with 10 bases between. CDR1 is SGHDT and CDR2 is YYEEEE in the germline V gene. The DNA for the CDR3 is TGTGCCAGCAACAACGGGAATAGCAATCAGCCCCAGCATTTT. It specifies CASNNGNSNQPQHF.

The chain couples TRBV7-9 to TRBJ1-6, with D possibly matching TRBD1 (5 bases). V lost 2 bases and J lost 4, with 15 bases in between. In germline, CDR1 is SEHNR, CDR2 FQNEAQ (reference sequence). This CDR3 is built from 17 residues. CDR3 bases: TGTGCCAGCAGCTTATTGGGAGAGGGGCTGTATAATTCACCCCTCCACTTT. Its translation: CASSLLGEGLYNSPLHF.

This clonotype came up a few times. Sequence at one end of the junction differs from germline and may be a read error. This chain links TRBV11-2 with TRBJ1-2; D is perhaps TRBD1 (5 bases). Germline V CDR1 and CDR2: SGHAT, FQNNGV. This CDR3 region has 14 residues. The CDR3 DNA reads as TGTGCCAGCAGATTAGGAGGGGCCGAGTATGGCTACACCTTC. Translating it yields CASRLGGAEYGYTF.

The chain joins TRBV2 to TRBJ2-5; D tentatively reads TRBD1 or TRBD2 (6 bases each). Germline CDR1 reads SNHLY; CDR2 reads FYNNEI. V lost 4 bases, J lost 5 bases, and 14 bases lay in between. The CDR3 runs 14 residues. The CDR3 sequence is CASSGERGDETQYF. DNA for the CDR3: TGTGCCAGCAGTGGGGAGAGGGGGGATGAGACCCAGTACTTC.

This rearrangement joins TRBV7-2 to TRBJ1-1; D not certain. The V gene lost 5 bases and the J gene lost 4 bases, with 17 bases spanning the gap. The CDR3 extends over 15 amino acids. Germline-derived CDR1 and CDR2 are SGHTA and FQGNSA. In DNA form, the CDR3 reads TGTGCCAGCAGCCCCCATCTCGTGATTGGCACTGAAGCTTTCTTT. Translated: CASSPHLVIGTEAFF.

This clonotype was seen only once. The chain recombines TRBV5-5 with TRBJ2-7, with D perhaps matching TRBD1 (5 bases). The germline V gene encodes CDR1 SGHKS and CDR2 YYEKEE (reference sequence). V lost 2 bases and J 2 bases, leaving 14 bases between the germline ends. CDR3 size: 15 residues. The CDR3 DNA reads TGTGCCAGCAGCTTCCTGGCCGGACAAACCTACGAGCAGTACTTC. The encoded protein is CASSFLAGQTYEQYF.

This clonotype was counted a few times. The chain recombines TRBV7-6 with TRBJ1-1; a weak D match, TRBD1 (6 bases). The CDR3 totals 14 residues. Deletions cut 3 bases from V and 1 base from J, with 9 bases between. CDR1 and CDR2 from the germline V gene are SGHVS and FNYEAQ. For the CDR3, the DNA is TGTGCCAGCAGCTTCGGCAGGGGGAACACTGAAGCTTTCTTT. It yields the protein CASSFGRGNTEAFF.